This T cell receptor (beta chain) is from a study of T cells after yellow fever vaccination. Study-level results: Some clonotypes were seen in both the CD4 and the CD8 compartments. These made up a small share and likely arose from convergent recombination. A weaker secondary response peaked on day 5, the primary on day 15. Abundant clonotypes from the bulk population could contaminate FACS-sorted repertoires.

To note about this clonotype: Antigen specificity is unknown.

The CDR3 totals 14 residues. Per the germline V gene, CDR1 is DFQATT and CDR2 is SNEGSKA (reference sequence). After removal of 1 base from V and 6 bases from J, the junction contained 7 bases not matched to a gene. Template-switching 5'RACE yielded the TCR cDNA; a universal primer site and UMIs were added in the process. Via MiXCR, TCRdb re-called the 5' RACE reads, giving one row per CDR3 protein. This sample carries a few hundred thousand distinct CDR3 sequences, approximately 4% of them seen once, and the ten largest clones take roughly 24%. This receptor was identified in a young man who received the YFV17D yellow fever vaccine. The starting material was PBMCs, obtained 5 days after the yellow fever booster vaccination. The chain uses TRBV20-1 and TRBJ2-3; 7 nucleotides match TRBD2. CDR3 loop: CSARAGGPLDTQYF. The DNA for the CDR3 is TGCAGTGCTAGAGCGGGGGGACCTCTCGATACGCAGTATTTT.